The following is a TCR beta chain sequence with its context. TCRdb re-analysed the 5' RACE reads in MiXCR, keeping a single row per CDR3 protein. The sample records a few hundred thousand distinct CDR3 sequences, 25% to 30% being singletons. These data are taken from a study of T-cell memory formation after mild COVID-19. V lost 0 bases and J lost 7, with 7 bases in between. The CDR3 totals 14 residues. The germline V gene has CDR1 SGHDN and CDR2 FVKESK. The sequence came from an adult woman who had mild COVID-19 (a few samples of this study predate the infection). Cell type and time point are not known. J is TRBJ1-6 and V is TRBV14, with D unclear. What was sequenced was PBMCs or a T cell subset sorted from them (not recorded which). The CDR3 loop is CASSQETGNSPLHF. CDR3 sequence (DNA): TGTGCCAGCAGCCAAGAAACGGGCAATTCACCCCTCCACTTT.